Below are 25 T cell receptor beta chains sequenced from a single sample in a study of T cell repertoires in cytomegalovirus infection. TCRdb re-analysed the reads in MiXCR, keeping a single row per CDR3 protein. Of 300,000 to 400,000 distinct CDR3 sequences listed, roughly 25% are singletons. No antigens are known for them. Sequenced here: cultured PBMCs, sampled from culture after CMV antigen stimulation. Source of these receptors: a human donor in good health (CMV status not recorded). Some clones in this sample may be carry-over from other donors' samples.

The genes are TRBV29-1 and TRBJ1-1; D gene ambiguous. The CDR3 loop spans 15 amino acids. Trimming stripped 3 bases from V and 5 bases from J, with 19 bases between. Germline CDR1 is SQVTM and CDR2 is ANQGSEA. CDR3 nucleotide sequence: TGCAGCGTTGAGGTCCTACGGGGAGGGAGTACTGAAGCTTTCTTT. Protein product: CSVEVLRGGSTEAFF.

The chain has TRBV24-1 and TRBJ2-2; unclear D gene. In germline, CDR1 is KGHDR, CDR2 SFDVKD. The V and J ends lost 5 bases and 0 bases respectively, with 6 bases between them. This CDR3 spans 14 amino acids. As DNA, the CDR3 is TGTGCCACCAGTGGACATACGAACACCGGGGAGCTGTTTTTT. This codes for CATSGHTNTGELFF.

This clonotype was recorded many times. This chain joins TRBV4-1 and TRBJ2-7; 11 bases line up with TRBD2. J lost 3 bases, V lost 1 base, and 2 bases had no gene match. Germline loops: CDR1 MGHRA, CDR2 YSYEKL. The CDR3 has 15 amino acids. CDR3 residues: CASSQGGTSGYEQYV. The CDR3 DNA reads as TGCGCCAGCAGCCAAGGGGGGACTAGCGGCTACGAGCAGTACGTC.

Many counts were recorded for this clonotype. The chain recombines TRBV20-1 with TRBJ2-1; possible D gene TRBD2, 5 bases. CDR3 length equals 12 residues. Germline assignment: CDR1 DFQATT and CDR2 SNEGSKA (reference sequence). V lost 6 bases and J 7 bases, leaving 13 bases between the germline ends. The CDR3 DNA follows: TGCAGTGCCCCCCGAGGGCCTAATGAGCAGTTCTTC. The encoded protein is CSAPRGPNEQFF.

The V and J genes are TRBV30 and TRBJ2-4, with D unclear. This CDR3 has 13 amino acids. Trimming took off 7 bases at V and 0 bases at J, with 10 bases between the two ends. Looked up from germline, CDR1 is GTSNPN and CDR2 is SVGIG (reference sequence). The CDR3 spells CAFEELAKNIQYF. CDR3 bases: TGTGCCTTCGAGGAGCTAGCCAAAAACATTCAGTACTTC. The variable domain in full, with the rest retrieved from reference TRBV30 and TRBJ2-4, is SQTIHQWPATLVQPVGSPLSLECTVEGTSNPNLYWYRQAAGRGLQLLFYSVGIGQISSEVPQNLSASRPQDRQFILSSKKLLLSDSGFYLCAFEELAKNIQYFGAGTRLSVL.

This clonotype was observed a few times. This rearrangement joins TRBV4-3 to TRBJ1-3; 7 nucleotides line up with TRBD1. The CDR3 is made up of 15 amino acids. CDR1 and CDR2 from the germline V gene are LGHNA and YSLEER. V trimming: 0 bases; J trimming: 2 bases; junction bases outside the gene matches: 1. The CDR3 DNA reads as TGCGCCAGCAGCCAAGAAGGGACAGCTGGAAACACCATATATTTT. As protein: CASSQEGTAGNTIYF.

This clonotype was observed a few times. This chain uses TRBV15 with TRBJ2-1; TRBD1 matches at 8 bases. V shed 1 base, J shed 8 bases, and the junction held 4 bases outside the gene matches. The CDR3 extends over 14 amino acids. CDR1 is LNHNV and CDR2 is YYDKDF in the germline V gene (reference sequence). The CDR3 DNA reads TGTGCCACCAGCAGAGGGGACAGGTTACATGAGCAGTTCTTC. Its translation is CATSRGDRLHEQFF. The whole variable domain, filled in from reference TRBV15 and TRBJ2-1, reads DAMVIQNPRYQVTQFGKPVTLSCSQTLNHNVMYWYQQKSSQAPKLLFHYYDKDFNNEADTPDNFQSRRPNTSFCFLDIRSPGLGDTAMYLCATSRGDRLHEQFFGPGTRLTVL.

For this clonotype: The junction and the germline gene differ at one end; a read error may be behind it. The CDR3 sequence: CASSSTVNTGELSF. The CDR3, as DNA: TGTGCCAGCAGCTCCACAGTGAACACCGGGGAGCTGTCTTTT. This chain connects TRBV11-2 to TRBJ2-2; D possibly corresponds to TRBD2 (5 bases). The V gene's germline CDR1 is SGHAT and CDR2 FQNNGV. This CDR3 region has 14 residues.

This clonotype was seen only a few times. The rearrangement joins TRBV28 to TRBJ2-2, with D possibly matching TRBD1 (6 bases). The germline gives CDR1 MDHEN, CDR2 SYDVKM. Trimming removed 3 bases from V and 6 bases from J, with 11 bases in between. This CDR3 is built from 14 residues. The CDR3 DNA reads TGTGCCAGCAGTTTGACAGGATTCGCCGGGGAGCTGTTTTTT. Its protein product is CASSLTGFAGELFF. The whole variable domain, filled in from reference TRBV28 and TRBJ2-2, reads DVKVTQSSRYLVKRTGEKVFLECVQDMDHENMFWYRQDPGLGLRLIYFSYDVKMKEKGDIPEGYSVSREKKERFSLILESASTNQTSMYLCASSLTGFAGELFFGEGSRLTVL.

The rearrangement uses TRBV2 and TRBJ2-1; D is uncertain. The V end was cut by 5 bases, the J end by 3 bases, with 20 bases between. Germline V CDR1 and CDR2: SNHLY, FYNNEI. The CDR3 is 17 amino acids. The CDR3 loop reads CASSQAATFSHYNEQFF. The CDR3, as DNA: TGTGCCAGCAGTCAGGCGGCGACTTTCTCACACTACAATGAGCAGTTCTTC.

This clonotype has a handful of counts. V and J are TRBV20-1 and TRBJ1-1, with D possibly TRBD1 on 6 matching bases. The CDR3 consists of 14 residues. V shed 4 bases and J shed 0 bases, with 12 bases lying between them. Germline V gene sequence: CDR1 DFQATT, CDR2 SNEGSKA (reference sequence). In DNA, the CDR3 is TGCAGTGCTAAGCCGGGACATTTGAACACTGAAGCTTTCTTT. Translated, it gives CSAKPGHLNTEAFF.

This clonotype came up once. The CDR3: CSARGTSTVAFF. The CDR3 DNA reads as TGCAGTGCTAGGGGCACTTCCACGGTAGCTTTCTTT. The V gene is TRBV20-1, the J gene TRBJ1-1; no reliable D call. V shed 3 bases and J shed 10 bases, with 15 bases lying between them. Looked up from germline, CDR1 is DFQATT and CDR2 is SNEGSKA (reference sequence). The CDR3 is 12 residues long.

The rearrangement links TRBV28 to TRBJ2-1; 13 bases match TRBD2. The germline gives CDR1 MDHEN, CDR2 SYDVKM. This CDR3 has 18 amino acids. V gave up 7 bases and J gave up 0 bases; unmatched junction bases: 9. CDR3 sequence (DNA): TGTGCCAGCATCACCCTAGGGACTAGCGGGAACTCCTACAATGAGCAGTTCTTC. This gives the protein CASITLGTSGNSYNEQFF. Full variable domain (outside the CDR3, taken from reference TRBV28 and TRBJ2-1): DVKVTQSSRYLVKRTGEKVFLECVQDMDHENMFWYRQDPGLGLRLIYFSYDVKMKEKGDIPEGYSVSREKKERFSLILESASTNQTSMYLCASITLGTSGNSYNEQFFGPGTRLTVL.

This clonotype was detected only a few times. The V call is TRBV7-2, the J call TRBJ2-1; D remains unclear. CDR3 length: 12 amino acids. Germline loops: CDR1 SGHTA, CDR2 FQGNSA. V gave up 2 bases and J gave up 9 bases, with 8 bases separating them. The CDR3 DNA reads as TGTGCCAGCAGCTTATTGCGCGGTGAGCAGTTCTTC. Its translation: CASSLLRGEQFF.

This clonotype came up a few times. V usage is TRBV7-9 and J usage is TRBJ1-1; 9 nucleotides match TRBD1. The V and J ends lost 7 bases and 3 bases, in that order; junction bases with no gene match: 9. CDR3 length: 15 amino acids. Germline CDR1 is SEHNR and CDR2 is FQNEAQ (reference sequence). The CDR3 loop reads CASTLPTGGDTEAFF. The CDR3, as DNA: TGTGCCAGCACCCTACCGACAGGGGGGGACACTGAAGCTTTCTTT.

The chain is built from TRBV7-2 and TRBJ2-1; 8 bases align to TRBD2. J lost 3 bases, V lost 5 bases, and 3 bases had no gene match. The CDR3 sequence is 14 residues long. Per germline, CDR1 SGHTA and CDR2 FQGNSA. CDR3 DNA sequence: TGTGCCAGCAGCGCCGGGACTAGCTACAATGAGCAGTTCTTC. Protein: CASSAGTSYNEQFF.

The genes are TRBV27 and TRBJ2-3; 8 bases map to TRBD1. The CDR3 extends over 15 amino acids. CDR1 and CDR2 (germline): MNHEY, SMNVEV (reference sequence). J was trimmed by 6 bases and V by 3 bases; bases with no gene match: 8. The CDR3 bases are TGTGCCAGCAGTTTCTCCGAGACAGGGGTGGATACGCAGTATTTT. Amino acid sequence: CASSFSETGVDTQYF.

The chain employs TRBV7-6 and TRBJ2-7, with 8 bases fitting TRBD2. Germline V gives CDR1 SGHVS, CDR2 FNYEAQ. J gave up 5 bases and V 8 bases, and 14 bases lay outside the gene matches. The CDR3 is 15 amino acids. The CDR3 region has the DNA TGTGCCAGCCAGGTCGGCAGGAGCGGGAGACACGAGCAGTACTTC. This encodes CASQVGRSGRHEQYF.

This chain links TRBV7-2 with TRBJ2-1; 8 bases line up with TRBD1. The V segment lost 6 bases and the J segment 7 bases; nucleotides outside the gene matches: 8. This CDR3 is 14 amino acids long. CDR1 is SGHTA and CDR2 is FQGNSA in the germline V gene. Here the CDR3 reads CASRHDRGPNEQFF. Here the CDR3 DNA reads TGTGCCAGCAGACACGACAGGGGCCCTAATGAGCAGTTCTTC.

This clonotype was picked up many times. The CDR3 spells CASSLARSGYEQYF. In nucleotides, the CDR3 is TGTGCCAGCAGCTTAGCGCGAAGCGGTTACGAGCAGTACTTC. This rearrangement joins TRBV7-2 to TRBJ2-7; tentative D call: TRBD2 (5 bases). CDR1 is SGHTA and CDR2 is FQGNSA in the germline V gene. The CDR3 loop spans 14 amino acids. Trimming left V 0 bases short and J 4 bases short, with 10 bases between.

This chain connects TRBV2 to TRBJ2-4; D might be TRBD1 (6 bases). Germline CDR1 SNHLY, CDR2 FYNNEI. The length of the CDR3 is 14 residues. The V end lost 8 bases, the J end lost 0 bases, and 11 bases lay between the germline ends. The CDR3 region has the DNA TGTGCCAGCGGCGCAGGGGAAGCCAAAAACATTCAGTACTTC. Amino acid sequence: CASGAGEAKNIQYF.

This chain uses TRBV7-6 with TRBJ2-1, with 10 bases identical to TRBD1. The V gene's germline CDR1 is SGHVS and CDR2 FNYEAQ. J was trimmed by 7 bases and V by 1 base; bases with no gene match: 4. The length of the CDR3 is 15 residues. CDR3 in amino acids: CASSLGDRGKNEQFF. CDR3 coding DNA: TGTGCCAGCAGCTTAGGGGACAGGGGAAAAAATGAGCAGTTCTTC.

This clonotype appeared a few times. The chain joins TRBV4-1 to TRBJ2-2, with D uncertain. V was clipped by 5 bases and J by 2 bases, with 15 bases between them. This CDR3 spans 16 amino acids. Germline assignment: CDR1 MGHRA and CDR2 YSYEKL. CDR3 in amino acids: CASSSDAGPNTGELFF. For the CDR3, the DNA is TGCGCCAGCAGCTCTGACGCCGGACCTAACACCGGGGAGCTGTTTTTT.

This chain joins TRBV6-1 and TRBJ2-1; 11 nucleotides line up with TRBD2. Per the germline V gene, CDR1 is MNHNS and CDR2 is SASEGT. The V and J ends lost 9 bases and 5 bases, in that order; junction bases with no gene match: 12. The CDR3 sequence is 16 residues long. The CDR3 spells CASHPLGTSGNNEQFF. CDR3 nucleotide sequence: TGTGCCAGTCATCCCTTAGGGACTAGCGGCAACAATGAGCAGTTCTTC.

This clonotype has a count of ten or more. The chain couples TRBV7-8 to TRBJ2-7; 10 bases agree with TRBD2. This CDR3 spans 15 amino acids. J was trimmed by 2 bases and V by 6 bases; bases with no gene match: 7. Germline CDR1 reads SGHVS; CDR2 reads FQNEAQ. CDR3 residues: CASRPGTSVPYEQYF. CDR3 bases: TGTGCCAGCAGACCCGGGACTAGCGTCCCCTACGAGCAGTACTTC.